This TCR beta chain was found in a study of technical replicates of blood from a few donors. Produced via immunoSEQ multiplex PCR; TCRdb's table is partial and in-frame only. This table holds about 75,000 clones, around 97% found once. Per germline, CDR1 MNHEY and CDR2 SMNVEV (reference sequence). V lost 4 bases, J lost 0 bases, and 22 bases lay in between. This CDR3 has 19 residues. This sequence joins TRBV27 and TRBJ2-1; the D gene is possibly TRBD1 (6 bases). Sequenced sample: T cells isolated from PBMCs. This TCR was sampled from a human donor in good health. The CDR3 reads CASSSLGGLAGSSYNEQFF. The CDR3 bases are TGTGCCAGCAGTTCCCTAGGGGGTTTAGCAGGTAGCTCCTACAATGAGCAGTTCTTC.